A single sample gave rise to the 26 T cell receptor beta chains below, sequenced in a study of long-term antiretroviral therapy in people with HIV. Survey level was the resolution at which the v3.0 immunoSEQ assay ran. Profiling relied on immunoSEQ multiplex PCR, and the TCRdb table lists in-frame clones only, not all of them. The sample records 40,000 to 45,000 clones, over 90% being singletons. Sequencing was performed on unsorted PBMCs, taken 3.7 years after starting antiretroviral therapy. These receptors all stem from a woman between 45 and 65 years old with HIV.

The chain links TRBV14 to TRBJ2-3, with D perhaps matching TRBD1 or TRBD2 (7 bases each). Germline V gives CDR1 SGHDN, CDR2 FVKESK. The CDR3 runs 17 residues. Trimming removed 3 bases from V and 5 bases from J, with 21 bases in between. CDR3 bases: TGTGCCAGCAGCCACAGAATTCGGACAGGCGGGGGAGATACGCAGTATTTT. Its translation is CASSHRIRTGGGDTQYF.

CDR3 nucleotide sequence: TGTGCCAGCAGCGCGGGACAGGGGGACACCTACGAGCAGTACTTC. Its protein product is CASSAGQGDTYEQYF. This sequence joins TRBV6-4 and TRBJ2-7; 11 bases align to TRBD1. The V segment lost 6 bases and the J segment 2 bases; nucleotides outside the gene matches: 6. CDR1 and CDR2 from the germline V gene are MRHNA and SNTAGT. The CDR3 has 15 residues.

The chain links TRBV18 to TRBJ1-5; 7 positions agree with TRBD1. J was trimmed by 13 bases and V by 2 bases; bases with no gene match: 14. CDR3 length: 15 residues. Per germline, CDR1 KGHSH and CDR2 LQKENI. The chain's CDR3 is CASSPIGSLTGKQHF. CDR3 bases: TGTGCCAGCTCACCAATAGGATCCTTGACAGGGAAGCAGCATTTT.

V usage is TRBV4-2 and J usage is TRBJ1-6, with unresolved D. The CDR3 runs to 17 residues. Trimming pared 0 bases from V and 3 bases from J, leaving 12 bases between. Per the germline V gene, CDR1 is LGHNA and CDR2 is YNFKEQ. The CDR3 sequence is CASSQDRAKDYNSPLHF. The DNA of the CDR3 is TGTGCCAGCAGCCAAGATCGGGCAAAAGACTATAATTCACCCCTCCACTTT.

The CDR3 nucleotides read TGTGCCAGCCGTATTGAACAGGGATACACTGAAGCTTTCTTT. Protein product: CASRIEQGYTEAFF. This rearrangement joins TRBV19 to TRBJ1-1; TRBD1 might be the D (6 bases). The CDR3 length is 14 residues. CDR1 and CDR2 from the germline V gene are LNHDA and SQIVND (reference sequence). V was pared by 9 bases and J by 3 bases, with 17 bases between.

J is TRBJ1-1 and V is TRBV9; 7 positions match TRBD1. Germline-derived CDR1 and CDR2 are SGDLS and YYNGEE. The ends lost 4 bases at V and 0 bases at J; junction bases unmatched: 15. CDR3 size: 18 residues. In nucleotides, the CDR3 is TGTGCCAGCAGCACCCGGGGGGAGGGGGCACCCATGAACACTGAAGCTTTCTTT. Protein product: CASSTRGEGAPMNTEAFF.

The rearrangement links TRBV19 to TRBJ1-4; 9 nucleotides line up with TRBD1. This CDR3 has 14 residues. CDR1 and CDR2 from the germline V gene are LNHDA and SQIVND (reference sequence). V shed 8 bases, J shed 7 bases, and the junction held 8 bases outside the gene matches. This chain's CDR3 is CASSIGTGTEKLFF. Written as DNA, the CDR3 is TGTGCCAGTTCTATAGGGACAGGGACTGAAAAACTGTTTTTT.

This chain links TRBV7-9 with TRBJ2-3, with D possibly TRBD2 on 7 matching bases. CDR1 and CDR2 from the germline V gene are SEHNR and FQNEAQ (reference sequence). Trimming removed 3 bases at V and 6 bases at J, with 25 bases between. The CDR3 sequence is 18 residues long. The chain's CDR3 is CASSFSGLGGGLRDTQYF. For the CDR3, the DNA is TGTGCCAGCAGCTTTTCTGGCCTAGGGGGGGGATTAAGGGATACGCAGTATTTT.

J is TRBJ2-3 and V is TRBV18; 7 bases match TRBD1. V gave up 6 bases and J gave up 0 bases; unmatched junction bases: 6. CDR3 length: 15 amino acids. Per germline, CDR1 KGHSH and CDR2 LQKENI. CDR3 amino acids: CASSSAGGSTDTQYF. The CDR3 coding sequence is TGTGCCAGCTCCTCTGCAGGGGGAAGCACAGATACGCAGTATTTT.

The gene calls are TRBV15 and TRBJ2-3, with D maybe TRBD2 (5 bases). Germline values: CDR1 LNHNV, CDR2 YYDKDF (reference sequence). The CDR3 is 17 amino acids. Trimming shortened V by 0 bases and J by 2 bases, and 15 bases separated the two germline ends. The CDR3 region has the DNA TGTGCCACCAGCAGAGAAGCGTCGGAGCGGACCACAGATACGCAGTATTTT. Translation: CATSREASERTTDTQYF.

CDR3 region: CASSQERPKNSPLHF. DNA of the CDR3: TGCGCCAGCAGCCAAGAAAGACCAAAGAATTCACCCCTCCACTTT. The gene calls are TRBV4-1 and TRBJ1-6; no clear D gene. Germline CDR1 is MGHRA and CDR2 is YSYEKL. V lost 0 bases and J 7 bases, leaving 10 bases between the germline ends. The CDR3 has 15 residues.

The chain uses TRBV2 and TRBJ1-6, with D possibly being TRBD1 (6 bases). The CDR3 covers 16 residues. Germline V gene lookup returns CDR1 SNHLY and CDR2 FYNNEI. With 4 bases removed from V and 0 bases from J, the gap between germline ends came to 10 bases. In DNA form, the CDR3 reads TGTGCCAGCAGTGGGTCACAGGGCTCCTATAATTCACCCCTCCACTTT. Translation: CASSGSQGSYNSPLHF. Full variable domain (outside the CDR3, taken from reference TRBV2 and TRBJ1-6): EPEVTQTPSHQVTQMGQEVILRCVPISNHLYFYWYRQILGQKVEFLVSFYNNEISEKSEIFDDQFSVERPDGSNFTLKIRSTKLEDSAMYFCASSGSQGSYNSPLHFGNGTRLTVT.

The genes are TRBV19 and TRBJ2-5; possibly TRBD1 for D (5 bases). V was trimmed by 1 base and J by 4 bases, leaving 7 bases between them. Germline CDR1 reads LNHDA; CDR2 reads SQIVND (reference sequence). The CDR3 spans 13 residues. CDR3 coding DNA: TGTGCCAGTAGTATAGGACAGAGAGAGACCCAGTACTTC. Its translation is CASSIGQRETQYF.

This chain connects TRBV28 to TRBJ1-5; the match to TRBD1 covers 9 bases. V shed 1 base, J shed 6 bases, and the junction held 7 bases outside the gene matches. Germline CDR1 and CDR2: MDHEN and SYDVKM. The CDR3 sequence is 16 residues long. Here the CDR3 reads CASSLSLGTGFQPQHF. In nucleotides, the CDR3 is TGTGCCAGCAGTTTATCCTTGGGGACAGGGTTTCAGCCCCAGCATTTT.

V usage is TRBV6-6 and J usage is TRBJ2-7; 7 positions match TRBD2. The CDR3 is 13 residues long. CDR1 and CDR2 (germline): MNHNY, SVGAGI (reference sequence). With 8 bases clipped from V and 5 bases from J, the junction kept 9 bases outside the gene matches. The CDR3 spells CASGRAPSNEQYF. CDR3 nucleotide sequence: TGTGCCAGCGGGAGGGCTCCTTCTAACGAGCAGTACTTC.

The chain recombines TRBV7-3 with TRBJ1-2, with a possible D match to TRBD1 (6 bases). This CDR3 spans 15 amino acids. V lost 4 bases and J lost 5, with 17 bases in between. Germline V lookup: CDR1 SGHTA, CDR2 FQGTGA. This CDR3 reads CASSSGYLTGYGYTF. The CDR3 nucleotides read TGTGCCAGCAGCTCGGGTTACTTGACAGGATATGGCTACACCTTC.

The chain is built from TRBV6-1 and TRBJ1-2; unclear D gene. V lost 0 bases, J lost 8 bases, and 13 bases lay in between. The CDR3 is 14 residues long. Looked up from germline, CDR1 is MNHNS and CDR2 is SASEGT. The CDR3 DNA is TGTGCCAGCAGTGAAGCCGGCCAAACTACAGGCTACACCTTC. Its protein is CASSEAGQTTGYTF.

This chain uses TRBV7-2 with TRBJ2-7, with 9 bases identical to TRBD1. CDR1 and CDR2 (germline): SGHTA, FQGNSA. After removal of 0 bases from V and 6 bases from J, the junction contained 9 bases not matched to a gene. The CDR3 spans 16 residues. CDR3 nucleotides: TGTGCCAGCAGCTTAGCGCTAGGGACAGGGTCGGGCGAGCAGTACTTC. This codes for CASSLALGTGSGEQYF.

This chain joins TRBV29-1 and TRBJ1-2, with D hard to call. The germline CDR1 and CDR2 sequences are SQVTM and ANQGSEA. The germline V and J ends were trimmed by 0 bases and 7 bases, with 18 bases remaining between them. This CDR3 comprises 15 residues. The DNA of the CDR3 is TGCAGCGTTGAAGATCAGTTGGGCCCCACGGGTGGCTACACCTTC. Translated: CSVEDQLGPTGGYTF.

The genes are TRBV18 and TRBJ2-7, with D maybe TRBD2 (6 bases). This CDR3 comprises 15 residues. V lost 4 bases, J lost 3 bases, and 16 bases lay in between. The V gene's germline CDR1 is KGHSH and CDR2 LQKENI. As DNA, the CDR3 is TGTGCCAGCTCACTTAAGGGAGGAGGGGTCTACGAGCAGTACTTC. This encodes CASSLKGGGVYEQYF.

This chain connects TRBV7-2 to TRBJ2-5; D call uncertain. Germline CDR1 SGHTA, CDR2 FQGNSA. V was clipped by 7 bases and J by 1 base, with 10 bases between them. This CDR3 spans 13 amino acids. The CDR3 is CASTLSVQETQYF. In DNA, the CDR3 is TGTGCCAGCACCCTGTCGGTCCAAGAGACCCAGTACTTC.

CDR3 in amino acids: CASSRGGPYNSPLHF. The CDR3 DNA is TGTGCCAGCAGCCGGGGGGGTCCTTATAATTCACCCCTCCACTTT. The chain combines TRBV7-9 with TRBJ1-6; tentative D call: TRBD1 (5 bases). V shed 5 bases and J shed 4 bases, with 12 bases lying between them. This CDR3 is 15 amino acids long. Germline assignment: CDR1 SEHNR and CDR2 FQNEAQ (reference sequence).

The J gene is TRBJ1-2, the V gene TRBV2; D gene ambiguous. The CDR3 sequence is 13 residues long. Trimming cost V 3 bases and J 6 bases, with 11 bases left between them. Germline loops: CDR1 SNHLY, CDR2 FYNNEI. The DNA for the CDR3 is TGTGCCAGCAGTGATGGGAGGAGGGATGGCTACACCTTC. As protein: CASSDGRRDGYTF.

The V gene is TRBV2, the J gene TRBJ1-1; D unresolved. Per germline, CDR1 SNHLY and CDR2 FYNNEI. The germline V and J ends were trimmed by 10 bases and 8 bases, with 20 bases remaining between them. This CDR3 spans 13 amino acids. The CDR3 DNA is TGTGCCACTACGGACGGCCTCGAGTCCGAAGCTTTCTTT. It encodes CATTDGLESEAFF.

The V and J genes are TRBV7-8 and TRBJ2-1; D call uncertain. The CDR3 is made up of 13 amino acids. V was trimmed by 5 bases and J by 7 bases, leaving 12 bases between them. Germline V lookup: CDR1 SGHVS, CDR2 FQNEAQ. The CDR3 DNA reads TGTGCCAGCAGCATTCGGACGGTGAATGAGCAGTTCTTC. Its translation is CASSIRTVNEQFF.

The rearrangement joins TRBV7-9 to TRBJ2-5; D is unresolved. Per the germline V gene, CDR1 is SEHNR and CDR2 is FQNEAQ (reference sequence). Trimming left V 4 bases short and J 0 bases short, with 0 bases between. There are 11 residues in the CDR3. The CDR3 DNA sequence: TGTGCCAGCAGCTACCAAGAGACCCAGTACTTC. It translates to CASSYQETQYF.